This TCR beta chain was sequenced during a study of control samples from healthy donors and cancer patients. Here immunoSEQ multiplex PCR was the method, and the copy in TCRdb shows in-frame clones only, minus some. The sample contains approximately 150,000 clones, about 90% of which appear only once. The CDR3 runs to 15 residues. Per germline, CDR1 MGHRA and CDR2 YSYEKL. The V gene end was trimmed by 0 bases and the J gene end by 7 bases; junction bases not matched to a gene: 5. The source of this sequence is a man aged 18-30 years in good health. The chain couples TRBV4-1 to TRBJ2-1; 8 bases align to TRBD1. Sequencing was performed on blood. In nucleotides, the CDR3 is TGCGCCAGCAGCCAAGAAAGTCAGGGGGCGAATGAGCAGTTCTTC. Amino acid sequence: CASSQESQGANEQFF.